This passage covers 16 T cell receptor beta chains from one sample sequenced in a study of CD8+ T cells in alopecia areata. RNA was isolated and reverse transcribed to cDNA, the sequencing template. Produced via immunoSEQ multiplex PCR; TCRdb's table is partial and in-frame only. The table includes fewer than 200,000 clones, roughly 50% detected once. Described treatment: oral pan-JAK inhibitor, 5-10 mg twice daily. This sample comprised CD8+ T cells sorted from blood, obtained at week 24, from a patient treated with tofacitinib. These receptor sequences come from a human donor with alopecia areata.

This chain links TRBV4-1 with TRBJ2-1, with D perhaps given as TRBD1 or TRBD2 (6 bases each). The CDR3 runs 16 residues. Germline CDR1 reads MGHRA; CDR2 reads YSYEKL. Deletions cut 4 bases from V and 7 bases from J, with 20 bases between. CDR3 sequence reads: CASSPDDLWGANEQFF. The CDR3 DNA sequence: TGCGCCAGCAGCCCGGATGACCTCTGGGGGGCGAATGAGCAGTTCTTC.

This chain joins TRBV27 and TRBJ2-6, with D perhaps matching TRBD1 or TRBD2 (5 bases each). This CDR3 contains 15 residues. The V and J ends lost 8 bases and 0 bases respectively, with 11 bases between them. Germline V gene sequence: CDR1 MNHEY, CDR2 SMNVEV (reference sequence). The CDR3 sequence is CASGAGPSGANVLTF. The DNA of the CDR3 is TGTGCCAGCGGGGCGGGTCCCTCTGGGGCCAACGTCCTGACTTTC.

This clone was counted a few times. V is TRBV5-6 and J is TRBJ1-1; D ambiguous. The CDR3 loop spans 12 amino acids. Trimming shortened V by 3 bases and J by 6 bases, and 9 bases separated the two germline ends. Germline CDR1 and CDR2: SGHDT and YYEEEE. CDR3 nucleotides: TGTGCCAGCAGCTCCTGGGGTGCTGAAGCTTTCTTT. This gives the protein CASSSWGAEAFF.

The chain uses TRBV7-4 and TRBJ1-2; 10 nucleotides match TRBD1. V was pared by 7 bases and J by 8 bases, with 4 bases of the junction left unmatched. This CDR3 spans 12 amino acids. Per the germline V gene, CDR1 is SGHVT and CDR2 is SQSDAQ. CDR3 in amino acids: CASMGTGVGYTF. CDR3 DNA sequence: TGTGCCAGCATGGGGACAGGGGTCGGCTACACCTTC.

The chain recombines TRBV30 with TRBJ2-3; TRBD2 matches 8 bases. There are 15 residues in the CDR3. Trimming at V came to 2 bases and at J to 2 bases, leaving 6 bases not matched to a gene. CDR1 is GTSNPN and CDR2 is SVGIG in the germline V gene (reference sequence). The CDR3 loop reads CAWSPGAGATDTQYF. As DNA, the CDR3 is TGTGCCTGGAGTCCCGGAGCGGGGGCCACAGATACGCAGTATTTT.

The chain employs TRBV27 and TRBJ2-7; D assignment may be TRBD1 or TRBD2 (5 bases each). This CDR3 contains 14 residues. Trimming pared 4 bases from V and 5 bases from J, leaving 15 bases between. Germline CDR1 MNHEY, CDR2 SMNVEV (reference sequence). This chain's CDR3 is CASSSTGTGNEQYF. The CDR3 DNA is TGTGCCAGCAGTTCGACCGGGACGGGAAACGAGCAGTACTTC.

J is TRBJ2-2 and V is TRBV13; the D call may be TRBD1 or TRBD2 (5 bases each). The length of the CDR3 is 13 residues. Germline CDR1 PRHDT, CDR2 FYEKMQ (reference sequence). Trimming removed 4 bases at V and 7 bases at J, with 10 bases between. Here the CDR3 reads CASSSGRVGELFF. CDR3 coding DNA: TGTGCCAGCAGCTCGGGACGAGTCGGGGAGCTGTTTTTT.

This rearrangement joins TRBV29-1 to TRBJ1-2; possibly TRBD1 for D (5 bases). This CDR3 has 12 residues. Germline V gene data show CDR1 as SQVTM and CDR2 as ANQGSEA. V was pared by 5 bases and J by 6 bases, with 13 bases between. The CDR3 nucleotides are TGCAGCGTTCCCGGGGCAGGGAATGGCTACACCTTC. This gives the protein CSVPGAGNGYTF.

This clone came up a few times. V gene TRBV29-1 combines with J gene TRBJ2-1; D gene ambiguous. The V end was cut by 3 bases, the J end by 8 bases, with 14 bases between. The CDR3 loop spans 13 amino acids. In germline, CDR1 is SQVTM, CDR2 ANQGSEA. CDR3 amino acids: CSVDNHRRDEQFF. The CDR3 coding sequence is TGCAGCGTTGATAATCATCGACGCGATGAGCAGTTCTTC.

J is TRBJ1-1 and V is TRBV6-4; D is uncertain. The V end lost 6 bases, the J end lost 0 bases, and 8 bases lay between the germline ends. This CDR3 has 13 residues. Germline loops: CDR1 MRHNA, CDR2 SNTAGT. As DNA, the CDR3 is TGTGCCAGCAGGGACGGACTGAACACTGAAGCTTTCTTT. Its translation is CASRDGLNTEAFF.

The chain uses TRBV7-9 and TRBJ2-5; TRBD2 agrees at 7 bases. The CDR3 spans 14 residues. Germline V gene lookup returns CDR1 SEHNR and CDR2 FQNEAQ (reference sequence). The trim removed 7 bases at V and 5 bases at J, leaving 10 bases unmatched. The CDR3 region is CASTHPDGRETQYF. The CDR3 DNA sequence: TGTGCCAGCACCCACCCCGACGGGAGGGAGACCCAGTACTTC.

The rearrangement uses TRBV11-2 and TRBJ1-2; perhaps TRBD1 as D (5 bases). This CDR3 spans 14 amino acids. Trimming removed 9 bases at V and 4 bases at J, with 18 bases between. CDR1 is SGHAT and CDR2 is FQNNGV in the germline V gene. This chain's CDR3 is CASTVGRGPYGYTF. CDR3 DNA: TGTGCCAGTACGGTGGGGAGGGGACCCTATGGCTACACCTTC.

The genes are TRBV29-1 and TRBJ2-5, with D perhaps being TRBD1 or TRBD2 (5 bases each). The germline CDR1 and CDR2 sequences are SQVTM and ANQGSEA. The CDR3 loop spans 13 amino acids. Trimming took off 4 bases at V and 5 bases at J, with 14 bases between the two ends. The CDR3 loop is CSVVWGLGETQYF. The CDR3 DNA follows: TGCAGCGTTGTATGGGGGTTGGGGGAGACCCAGTACTTC.

This clone occurred once. The chain links TRBV5-1 to TRBJ1-1, with no clear D. This CDR3 is built from 15 residues. V gave up 4 bases and J gave up 4 bases, with 17 bases separating them. Per germline, CDR1 SGHRS and CDR2 YFSETQ. The CDR3 here is CASSLYTESGTEAFF. As DNA, the CDR3 is TGCGCCAGCAGCCTATACACAGAGTCAGGCACTGAAGCTTTCTTT.

J is TRBJ2-3 and V is TRBV4-1; D is ambiguous. The CDR3 is made up of 14 amino acids. With 7 bases removed from V and 3 bases from J, the gap between germline ends came to 14 bases. Germline V gene sequence: CDR1 MGHRA, CDR2 YSYEKL. The CDR3 protein is CASMPEPQTDTQYF. The CDR3 coding sequence is TGCGCCAGCATGCCGGAGCCTCAGACAGATACGCAGTATTTT.

The chain joins TRBV2 to TRBJ2-4; D ambiguous. Germline lookup yields CDR1 SNHLY and CDR2 FYNNEI. V dropped 7 bases and J dropped 10 bases, with 8 bases sitting between them. The CDR3 extends over 10 amino acids. CDR3 in DNA: TGTGCCAGCATTGGTGGTATTCAGTACTTC. Translated, it gives CASIGGIQYF.